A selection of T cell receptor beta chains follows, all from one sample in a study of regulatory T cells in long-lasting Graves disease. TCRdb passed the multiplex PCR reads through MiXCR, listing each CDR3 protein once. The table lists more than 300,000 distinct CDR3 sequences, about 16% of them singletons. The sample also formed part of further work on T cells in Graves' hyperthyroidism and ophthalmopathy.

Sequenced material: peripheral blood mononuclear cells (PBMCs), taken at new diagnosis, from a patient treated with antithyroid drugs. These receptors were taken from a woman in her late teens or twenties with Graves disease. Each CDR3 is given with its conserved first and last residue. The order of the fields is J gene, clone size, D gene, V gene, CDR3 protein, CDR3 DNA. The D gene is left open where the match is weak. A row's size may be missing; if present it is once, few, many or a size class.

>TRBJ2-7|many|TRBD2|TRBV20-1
CSAGVNLAEHEYF
TGCAGTGCTGGAGTAAACCTAGCGGAGCATGAGTACTTC
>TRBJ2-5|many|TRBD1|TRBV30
CACGTGRQETQYF
TGTGCCTGCGGGACAGGGAGGCAAGAGACCCAGTACTTC
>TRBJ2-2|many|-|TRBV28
CASSLPAEGRELFF
TGTGCCAGCAGTTTGCCCGCGGAGGGTAGGGAGCTGTTTTTT
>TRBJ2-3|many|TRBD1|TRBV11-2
CASSPNPGTGTDTQYF
TGTGCCAGCAGCCCAAACCCCGGGACAGGCACAGATACGCAGTATTTT
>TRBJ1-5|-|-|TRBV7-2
CASSLDLPVRQPQHF
TGTGCCAGCAGCTTAGACTTGCCAGTCAGGCAGCCCCAGCATTTT
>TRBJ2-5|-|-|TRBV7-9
CASSLVMGSGQETQYF
TGTGCCAGCAGCCTTGTCATGGGTAGCGGCCAAGAGACCCAGTACTTC
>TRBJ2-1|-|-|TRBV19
CASSIVNYNEQFF
TGTGCCAGTAGTATAGTCAACTACAATGAGCAGTTCTTC
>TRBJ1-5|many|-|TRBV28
CASRSVLGPQHF
TGTGCCAGCAGATCCGTGTTAGGGCCCCAGCATTTT
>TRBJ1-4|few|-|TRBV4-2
CASSQESPGLLDEKLFF
TGTGCCAGCAGCCAAGAGAGCCCGGGACTACTAGATGAAAAACTGTTTTTT
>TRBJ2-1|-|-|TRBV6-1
CASSDGDGVGYNEQFF
TGTGCCAGCAGTGACGGGGACGGGGTAGGCTACAATGAGCAGTTCTTC
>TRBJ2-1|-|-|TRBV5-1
CASRATSEGEQFF
TGCGCCAGCAGGGCGACATCGGAGGGTGAGCAGTTCTTC
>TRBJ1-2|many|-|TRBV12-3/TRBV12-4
CASSSPGARGNYGYTF
TGTGCCAGCAGTTCCCCGGGCGCGAGGGGAAACTATGGCTACACCTTC
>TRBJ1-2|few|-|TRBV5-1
CASSPGQTNYGYTF
TGCGCCAGCAGCCCCGGACAGACTAACTATGGCTACACCTTC
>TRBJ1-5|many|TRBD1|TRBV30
CAWSAPGGRQPQHF
TGTGCCTGGAGTGCGCCAGGGGGCAGACAGCCCCAGCATTTT
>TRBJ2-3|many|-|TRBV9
CASSENTDTQYF
TGTGCCAGCAGTGAAAACACAGATACGCAGTATTTT
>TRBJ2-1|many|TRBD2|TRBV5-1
CASQEKILAGGEQFF
TGCGCCAGCCAAGAAAAGATACTAGCGGGAGGTGAGCAGTTCTTC
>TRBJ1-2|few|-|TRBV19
CASSFQRSLTMGYTF
TGTGCCAGTAGTTTCCAGAGGTCTCTAACTATGGGCTACACCTTC
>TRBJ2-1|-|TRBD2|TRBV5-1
CASSISGRAVYEQFF
TGCGCCAGCAGCATATCCGGGAGGGCCGTCTATGAGCAGTTCTTC
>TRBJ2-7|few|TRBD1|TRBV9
CASSVGGTADRGVYEQYF
TGTGCCAGCAGCGTAGGGGGTACGGCGGACAGGGGAGTCTACGAGCAGTACTTC
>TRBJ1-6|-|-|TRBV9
CASSVAGGGSPLHF
TGTGCCAGCAGCGTAGCCGGGGGCGGTTCACCCCTCCACTTT
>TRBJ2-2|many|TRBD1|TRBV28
CASEPDRVGGELFF
TGTGCCAGCGAGCCGGACAGGGTAGGCGGGGAGCTGTTTTTT
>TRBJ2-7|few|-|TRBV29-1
CSVVGGPYEQYF
TGCAGCGTTGTTGGGGGCCCCTACGAGCAGTACTTC
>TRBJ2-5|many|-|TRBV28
CASSVRVGLETQYF
TGTGCCAGCAGTGTCAGGGTTGGTTTGGAGACCCAGTACTTC
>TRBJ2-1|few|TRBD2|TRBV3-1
CASSQVGGSAGEQFF
TGTGCCAGCAGCCAGGTTGGCGGGAGCGCGGGTGAGCAGTTCTTC
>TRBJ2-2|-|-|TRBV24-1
CATSNQRTFNTGELFF
TGTGCCACCAGTAACCAGCGGACTTTTAACACCGGGGAGCTGTTTTTT
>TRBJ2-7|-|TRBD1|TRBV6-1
CASTLGTGVSYEQYF
TGTGCCAGCACCCTCGGGACAGGGGTATCCTACGAGCAGTACTTC
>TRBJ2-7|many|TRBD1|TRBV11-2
CASAWIPPGTGYYEQYF
TGTGCCAGCGCATGGATTCCACCCGGGACAGGGTACTACGAGCAGTACTTC
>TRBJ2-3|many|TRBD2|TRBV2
CASRLAGGLSSTDTQYF
TGTGCCAGCAGACTAGCGGGGGGGCTCTCAAGCACAGATACGCAGTATTTT
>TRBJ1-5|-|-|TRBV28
CASSLLSAGLGNQPQHF
TGTGCCAGCAGTTTACTTTCGGCAGGGTTAGGCAATCAGCCCCAGCATTTT
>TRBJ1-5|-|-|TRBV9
CASSVEGRDQPQHF
TGTGCCAGCAGCGTAGAAGGGAGAGATCAGCCCCAGCATTTT
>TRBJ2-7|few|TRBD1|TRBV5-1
CASSLGTGQPYEQYF
TGCGCCAGCAGCTTGGGGACAGGACAACCCTACGAGCAGTACTTC
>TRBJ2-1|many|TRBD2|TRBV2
CASSALAGYNEQFF
TGTGCCAGCAGTGCGCTAGCGGGGTACAATGAGCAGTTCTTC
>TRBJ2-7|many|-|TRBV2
CASRNRDFSYEQYF
TGTGCCAGCAGGAACCGGGACTTCTCCTACGAGCAGTACTTC
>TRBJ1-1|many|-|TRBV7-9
CASSLIRGPNTEAFF
TGTGCCAGCAGCTTAATCAGGGGCCCGAACACTGAAGCTTTCTTT
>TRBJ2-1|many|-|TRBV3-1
CASSQEWAVYNEQFF
TGTGCCAGCAGCCAAGAGTGGGCAGTCTACAATGAGCAGTTCTTC
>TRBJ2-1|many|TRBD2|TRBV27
CASSLGLARNEQFF
TGTGCCAGCAGTTTAGGACTAGCTAGAAATGAGCAGTTCTTC
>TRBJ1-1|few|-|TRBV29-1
CSVEGREGAFF
TGCAGCGTTGAAGGACGGGAGGGAGCTTTCTTT
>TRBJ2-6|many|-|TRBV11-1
CASSLGNSGANVLTF
TGTGCCAGCAGCTTAGGGAACTCTGGGGCCAACGTCCTGACTTTC
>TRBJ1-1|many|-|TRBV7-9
CASSHQKGYTEAFF
TGTGCCAGCAGCCACCAGAAGGGGTACACTGAAGCTTTCTTT
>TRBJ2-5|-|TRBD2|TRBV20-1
CSAREGRLAGGYVETQYF
TGCAGTGCTAGAGAGGGGCGGCTAGCGGGGGGTTACGTGGAGACCCAGTACTTC
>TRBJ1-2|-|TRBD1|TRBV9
CASRGQGLSGYTF
TGTGCCAGCAGAGGACAGGGGTTAAGTGGCTACACCTTC
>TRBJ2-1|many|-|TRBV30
CAWSVRGVSSSYNEQFF
TGTGCCTGGAGTGTACGGGGAGTATCGAGCTCCTACAATGAGCAGTTCTTC
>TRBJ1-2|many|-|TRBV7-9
CASSLGREGYTF
TGTGCCAGCAGCTTGGGCAGGGAAGGCTACACCTTC
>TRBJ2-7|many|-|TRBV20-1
CSAIWGAYEQYF
TGCAGTGCTATTTGGGGCGCATACGAGCAGTACTTC
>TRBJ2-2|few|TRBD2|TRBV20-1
CSARSSGRYTGELFF
TGCAGTGCTAGATCTAGCGGGAGATACACCGGGGAGCTGTTTTTT
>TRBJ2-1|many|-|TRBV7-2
CASSLAIGSYNEQFF
TGTGCCAGCAGCTTAGCAATCGGTAGCTACAATGAGCAGTTCTTC
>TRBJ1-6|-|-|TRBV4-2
CASSRMGRDVDNSPLHF
TGTGCCAGCAGTCGCATGGGAAGGGATGTGGATAATTCACCCCTCCACTTT
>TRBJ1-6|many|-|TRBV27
CASSSNTGLSPLHF
TGTGCCAGCAGTTCAAACACAGGGCTTTCACCCCTCCACTTT
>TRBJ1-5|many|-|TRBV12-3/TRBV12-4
CASSLQGSYQPQHF
TGTGCCAGCAGTTTACAAGGGAGCTATCAGCCCCAGCATTTT
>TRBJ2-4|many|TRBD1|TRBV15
CATREAGGHQYF
TGTGCCACCAGAGAAGCAGGGGGTCATCAGTACTTC
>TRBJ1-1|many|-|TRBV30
CAWSLQLNTEAFF
TGTGCCTGGAGTCTTCAATTGAACACTGAAGCTTTCTTT
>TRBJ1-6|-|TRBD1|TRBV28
CASRTGSHSPLHF
TGTGCCAGCAGGACAGGGTCCCATTCACCCCTCCACTTT
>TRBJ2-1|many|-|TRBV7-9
CASVSGGGSSYNEQFF
TGTGCCAGCGTTTCAGGGGGCGGGAGCTCCTACAATGAGCAGTTCTTC
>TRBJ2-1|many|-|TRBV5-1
CASSLGGLNEQFF
TGCGCCAGCAGCTTGGGGGGCCTTAATGAGCAGTTCTTC
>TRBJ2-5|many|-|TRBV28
CASSGTPKGETQYF
TGTGCCAGCAGCGGGACTCCGAAGGGAGAGACCCAGTACTTC
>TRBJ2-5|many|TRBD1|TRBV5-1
CASSMTGALRETQYF
TGCGCCAGCAGCATGACAGGGGCCCTTCGGGAGACCCAGTACTTC
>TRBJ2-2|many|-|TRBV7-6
CASSLAELKGTGELFF
TGTGCCAGCAGCTTAGCGGAATTGAAGGGGACCGGGGAGCTGTTTTTT
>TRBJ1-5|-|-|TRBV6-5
CASSYPPGSQPQHF
TGTGCCAGCAGTTACCCCCCCGGGAGTCAGCCCCAGCATTTT
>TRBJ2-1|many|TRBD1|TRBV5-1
CASSLLPWGQGDNEQFF
TGCGCCAGCAGCTTATTGCCCTGGGGACAGGGGGACAATGAGCAGTTCTTC
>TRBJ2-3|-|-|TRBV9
CASSVAPRRGSHLATDTQYF
TGTGCCAGCAGCGTAGCCCCCCGGAGAGGGTCCCATCTAGCAACAGATACGCAGTATTTT